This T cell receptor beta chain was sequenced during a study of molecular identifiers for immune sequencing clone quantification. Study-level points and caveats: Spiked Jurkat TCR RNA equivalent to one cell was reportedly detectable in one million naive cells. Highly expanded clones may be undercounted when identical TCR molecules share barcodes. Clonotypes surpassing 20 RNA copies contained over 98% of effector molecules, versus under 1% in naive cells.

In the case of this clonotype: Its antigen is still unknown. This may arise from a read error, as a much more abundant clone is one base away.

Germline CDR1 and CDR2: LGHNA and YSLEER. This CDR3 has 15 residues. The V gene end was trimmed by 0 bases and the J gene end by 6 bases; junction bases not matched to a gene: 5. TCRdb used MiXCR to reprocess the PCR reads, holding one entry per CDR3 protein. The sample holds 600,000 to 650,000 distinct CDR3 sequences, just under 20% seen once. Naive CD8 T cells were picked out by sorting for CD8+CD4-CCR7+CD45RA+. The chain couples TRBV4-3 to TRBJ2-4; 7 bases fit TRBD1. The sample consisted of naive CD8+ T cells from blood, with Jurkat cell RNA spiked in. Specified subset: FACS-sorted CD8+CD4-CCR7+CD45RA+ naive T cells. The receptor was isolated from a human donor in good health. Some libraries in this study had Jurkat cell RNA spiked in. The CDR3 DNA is TGCGCCAGCAGCCAAGATATCAGGACAGGAAACATTCAGTACTTC. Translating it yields CASSQDIRTGNIQYF.